The rows below give T cell receptor beta chains drawn from one sample of a study of cytomegalovirus exposure and HLA in healthy donors. Here immunoSEQ multiplex PCR was the method, and the copy in TCRdb shows in-frame clones only, minus some. This sample yields over 150,000 clones, of which approximately 80% are seen a single time; roughly 2.1% belongs to the top ten. The sequenced sample consisted of PBMCs. All receptors derive from a man in his fifties or sixties in good health and CMV-seropositive. Each CDR3 is given with its conserved first and last residue. The order of the fields is CDR3 protein, CDR3 DNA, clone size, J gene, D gene, V gene. D genes are given only for firm matches. Not every row has a clone size; where given, it reads once, few, many or a size class.

CDR3 protein: CASSHRTGEETQYF
CDR3 DNA: TGTGCCAGCAGCCACCGAACAGGGGAGGAGACCCAGTACTTC
clone size: NA
J gene: TRBJ2-5
D gene: TRBD1
V gene: TRBV7-6

CDR3 protein: CASSIRQAGYGYTF
CDR3 DNA: TGTGCCAGTAGTATTAGACAGGCAGGCTATGGCTACACCTTC
clone size: NA
J gene: TRBJ1-2
D gene: NA
V gene: TRBV19

CDR3 protein: CASSGTSGGMGETQYF
CDR3 DNA: TGTGCCAGCAGCGGTACTAGCGGGGGGATGGGGGAGACCCAGTACTTC
clone size: NA
J gene: TRBJ2-5
D gene: TRBD2
V gene: TRBV9

CDR3 protein: CASSPGPQGSHTEAFF
CDR3 DNA: TGTGCCAGCTCACCAGGACCTCAGGGGTCACACACTGAAGCTTTCTTT
clone size: few
J gene: TRBJ1-1
D gene: NA
V gene: TRBV18

CDR3 protein: CASDLFGEEAFF
CDR3 DNA: TGTGCCAGCGATCTCTTTGGGGAGGAAGCTTTCTTT
clone size: NA
J gene: TRBJ1-1
D gene: NA
V gene: TRBV19

CDR3 protein: CASSFSGAQNEKLFF
CDR3 DNA: TGTGCCAGCAGCTTCTCAGGGGCTCAGAATGAAAAACTGTTTTTT
clone size: NA
J gene: TRBJ1-4
D gene: NA
V gene: TRBV7-2

CDR3 protein: CASSLADRFNQPQHF
CDR3 DNA: TGTGCCAGCAGCTTAGCGGACAGATTCAATCAGCCCCAGCATTTT
clone size: NA
J gene: TRBJ1-5
D gene: NA
V gene: TRBV7-9

CDR3 protein: CASSFPTSGDTGELFF
CDR3 DNA: TGTGCCAGCAGTTTCCCGACTAGCGGAGACACCGGGGAGCTGTTTTTT
clone size: once
J gene: TRBJ2-2
D gene: TRBD2
V gene: TRBV28

CDR3 protein: CASSFHLLTSDGGAQYF
CDR3 DNA: TGCGCCAGCAGCTTTCACCTACTCACTAGCGATGGTGGGGCCCAGTACTTC
clone size: NA
J gene: TRBJ2-5
D gene: TRBD2
V gene: TRBV5-1

CDR3 protein: CASSRDRTSGELFF
CDR3 DNA: TGTGCCAGCAGCAGGGACAGAACGAGCGGGGAGCTGTTTTTT
clone size: NA
J gene: TRBJ2-2
D gene: TRBD1
V gene: TRBV7-9

CDR3 protein: CASSSQRGGRNEQFF
CDR3 DNA: TGTGCCAGCAGTTCTCAGCGGGGGGGCCGAAATGAGCAGTTCTTC
clone size: NA
J gene: TRBJ2-1
D gene: TRBD2
V gene: TRBV6-5

CDR3 protein: CASSLDLDRDTHLNNEQFF
CDR3 DNA: TGCGCCAGCAGCTTGGACTTAGACAGGGACACGCACCTTAACAATGAGCAGTTCTTC
clone size: NA
J gene: TRBJ2-1
D gene: TRBD1
V gene: TRBV5-1

CDR3 protein: CASRSGTGNQPQHF
CDR3 DNA: TGTGCCAGCAGGTCCGGGACAGGCAATCAGCCCCAGCATTTT
clone size: NA
J gene: TRBJ1-5
D gene: TRBD1
V gene: TRBV5-4

CDR3 protein: CATSGGLNYGYTF
CDR3 DNA: TGTGCCACCTCTGGGGGACTTAACTATGGCTACACCTTC
clone size: NA
J gene: TRBJ1-2
D gene: NA
V gene: TRBV28

CDR3 protein: CASSQDTSTDTQYF
CDR3 DNA: TGTGCCAGCAGCCAAGATACTAGCACAGATACGCAGTATTTT
clone size: NA
J gene: TRBJ2-3
D gene: NA
V gene: TRBV4-2

CDR3 protein: CAIPRSTGARSKNIQYF
CDR3 DNA: TGTGCCATCCCCCGCTCGACAGGGGCGAGGTCCAAAAACATTCAGTACTTC
clone size: NA
J gene: TRBJ2-4
D gene: TRBD1
V gene: TRBV10-3

CDR3 protein: CATSRDGVSGELFF
CDR3 DNA: TGTGCCACCAGCAGAGACGGGGTTTCAGGGGAGCTGTTTTTT
clone size: NA
J gene: TRBJ2-2
D gene: NA
V gene: TRBV15

CDR3 protein: CASSKGQSSNQPQHF
CDR3 DNA: TGTGCCAGTAGTAAGGGACAGAGCTCCAATCAGCCCCAGCATTTT
clone size: NA
J gene: TRBJ1-5
D gene: TRBD1
V gene: TRBV19

CDR3 protein: CASSLEGQGATGAFF
CDR3 DNA: TGTGCCAGCAGCCTAGAGGGACAGGGGGCAACTGGAGCTTTCTTT
clone size: NA
J gene: TRBJ1-1
D gene: TRBD1
V gene: TRBV9

CDR3 protein: CASSFGEYLAKNIQYF
CDR3 DNA: TGTGCCAGCAGCTTTGGGGAGTATTTAGCCAAAAACATTCAGTACTTC
clone size: NA
J gene: TRBJ2-4
D gene: NA
V gene: TRBV11-2